Presented here are 12 T cell receptor beta chains from one specimen sequenced in a study of blood T cell repertoires in COVID-19. Assay used: immunoSEQ multiplex PCR; TCRdb lists only in-frame clones, some missing. This table has approximately 300,000 clones, around 80% appearing once. The material sequenced was peripheral blood. Receptors originate from a woman aged 45-65 years with acute or convalescent COVID-19.

The table lists this clone with a count of one. The V call is TRBV30, the J call TRBJ2-2, with a weak D call TRBD2 (6 bases). Germline lookup yields CDR1 GTSNPN and CDR2 SVGIG (reference sequence). With 0 bases removed from V and 5 bases from J, the gap between germline ends came to 19 bases. This CDR3 is built from 17 residues. The CDR3 region is CAWSVGTGRGRTGELFF. Written as DNA, the CDR3 is TGTGCCTGGAGTGTTGGGACGGGGCGGGGTAGGACCGGGGAGCTGTTTTTT.

The J gene is TRBJ2-3, the V gene TRBV6-1, with 8 positions matching TRBD1. Germline lookup yields CDR1 MNHNS and CDR2 SASEGT. The CDR3 contains 14 residues. With V trimmed by 3 bases and J by 5 bases, 4 bases remained unmatched. This CDR3 reads CASSEQGAGDTQYF. CDR3 coding DNA: TGTGCCAGCAGTGAGCAGGGGGCGGGAGATACGCAGTATTTT.

V and J are TRBV7-9 and TRBJ1-6; the D gene is possibly TRBD1 (5 bases). Germline V gene data show CDR1 as SEHNR and CDR2 as FQNEAQ (reference sequence). The V end was cut by 6 bases, the J end by 5 bases, with 11 bases between. This CDR3 has 14 amino acids. CDR3 residues: CASRPQGNNSPLHF. The CDR3, as DNA: TGTGCCAGCAGGCCGCAGGGAAATAATTCACCCCTCCACTTT.

This clone has a single count. This rearrangement joins TRBV9 to TRBJ1-1; D is possibly TRBD1 (5 bases). Germline CDR1 reads SGDLS; CDR2 reads YYNGEE. The CDR3 extends over 13 amino acids. Deletions cut 5 bases from V and 0 bases from J, with 8 bases between. The CDR3 protein is CASRPTVNTEAFF. The DNA for the CDR3 is TGTGCCAGCAGACCGACAGTGAACACTGAAGCTTTCTTT. The full variable domain, rest sourced from reference TRBV9 and TRBJ1-1, is DSGVTQTPKHLITATGQRVTLRCSPRSGDLSVYWYQQSLDQGLQFLIQYYNGEERAKGNILERFSAQQFPDLHSELNLSSLELGDSALYFCASRPTVNTEAFFGQGTRLTVV.

The V call is TRBV18, the J call TRBJ2-2; tentative D call: TRBD1 (6 bases). The CDR3 has 15 residues. CDR1 and CDR2 from the germline V gene are KGHSH and LQKENI. Trimming left V 5 bases short and J 0 bases short, with 10 bases between. CDR3 region: CASSLYRANTGELFF. Here the CDR3 DNA reads TGTGCCAGCTCATTATACAGGGCGAACACCGGGGAGCTGTTTTTT.

The V and J genes are TRBV2 and TRBJ2-6; D gene unclear. The V end lost 6 bases, the J end lost 0 bases, and 12 bases lay between the germline ends. Per the germline V gene, CDR1 is SNHLY and CDR2 is FYNNEI. The CDR3 loop spans 16 amino acids. The DNA of the CDR3 is TGTGCCAGCAGACACAGCTCTCCCTCTGGGGCCAACGTCCTGACTTTC. Amino acids: CASRHSSPSGANVLTF.

This clone was seen repeatedly, ten times or more. The CDR3 DNA follows: TGTGCCAGCAGCCATGGTCAGTACGCTGAAAAACTGTTTTTT. Protein: CASSHGQYAEKLFF. V and J are TRBV11-2 and TRBJ1-4; D unresolved. The CDR3 covers 14 residues. Germline V gene lookup returns CDR1 SGHAT and CDR2 FQNNGV. V shed 5 bases and J shed 7 bases, with 14 bases lying between them.

The chain recombines TRBV4-2 with TRBJ2-6, with D tentatively TRBD2 (7 bases). Trimming pared 6 bases from V and 0 bases from J, leaving 15 bases between. This CDR3 is built from 17 residues. CDR1 is LGHNA and CDR2 is YNFKEQ in the germline V gene. The CDR3: CASRGGAVPSGANVLTF. In DNA, the CDR3 is TGTGCCAGCAGGGGGGGGGCGGTTCCCTCTGGGGCCAACGTCCTGACTTTC.

The V gene is TRBV6-5, the J gene TRBJ1-6; D perhaps matches TRBD1 (6 bases). The V end was cut by 6 bases, the J end by 8 bases, with 17 bases between. The CDR3 runs 15 residues. Germline loops: CDR1 MNHEY, CDR2 SVGAGI. As DNA, the CDR3 is TGTGCCAGCAGCGCCGCGGCCAGGGGTCATTCACCCCTCCACTTT. As protein: CASSAAARGHSPLHF.

V and J are TRBV19 and TRBJ2-3, with 7 bases identical to TRBD2. J was trimmed by 2 bases and V by 8 bases; bases with no gene match: 7. Germline V CDR1 and CDR2: LNHDA, SQIVND (reference sequence). The CDR3 has 14 residues. CDR3 sequence reads: CASRKRETTDTQYF. Here the CDR3 DNA reads TGTGCCAGTCGGAAGCGGGAAACCACAGATACGCAGTATTTT.

V is TRBV7-9 and J is TRBJ1-1; 7 bases align to TRBD1. CDR1 and CDR2 from the germline V gene are SEHNR and FQNEAQ (reference sequence). V lost 1 base to trimming and J lost 8 bases; unmatched junction nucleotides: 7. CDR3 length: 14 residues. The CDR3 DNA sequence: TGTGCCAGCAGCTTAGGAGGGGGCCGCGGGGAAGCTTTCTTT. The encoded protein is CASSLGGGRGEAFF.

Concerning this clone itself: The sample contains more than one DNA sequence encoding this CDR3. CDR3 protein: CASSPGGKDEKLFF. The CDR3 DNA follows: TGTGCCAGCAGCCCAGGGGGGAAGGATGAAAAACTGTTTTTT. The chain couples TRBV9 to TRBJ1-4, with 7 bases aligning to TRBD1. This CDR3 has 14 residues. The V gene end was trimmed by 4 bases and the J gene end by 6 bases; junction bases not matched to a gene: 6. Germline V lookup: CDR1 SGDLS, CDR2 YYNGEE.